A single sample is the source of the 25 T cell receptor beta chains below, sequenced in a study of cytomegalovirus exposure and HLA in healthy donors. This PCR relied on a set of 60 Vbeta primers and 13 Jbeta primers. Assay: immunoSEQ multiplex PCR; the TCRdb copy retains only in-frame clones and omits some. There are more than 90,000 clones in the sample; approximately 60% occur only once, and under 6% lies in the top ten. Sequenced sample: PBMCs. The origin of the receptors is a boy aged 5-17 years in good health and CMV-seropositive.

V and J are TRBV7-3 and TRBJ2-1; 8 bases line up with TRBD2. CDR1 SGHTA and CDR2 FQGTGA come from the germline V gene. The length of the CDR3 is 14 residues. With V trimmed by 6 bases and J by 8 bases, 9 bases remained unmatched. In DNA, the CDR3 is TGTGCCAGCAGTCGAGGACTAGCAGGCGATGAGCAGTTCTTC. Translation gives CASSRGLAGDEQFF.

This clone has a handful of counts. The chain combines TRBV7-9 with TRBJ2-5; 9 bases map to TRBD1. This CDR3 has 17 amino acids. The V segment lost 3 bases and the J segment 5 bases; nucleotides outside the gene matches: 13. The V gene's germline CDR1 is SEHNR and CDR2 FQNEAQ (reference sequence). CDR3 nucleotide sequence: TGTGCCAGCAGCTTTGCGGGGACAGGGTCCATGCATGAGACCCAGTACTTC. This encodes CASSFAGTGSMHETQYF.

The chain couples TRBV7-8 to TRBJ2-1; 7 bases are a match to TRBD1. Germline lookup yields CDR1 SGHVS and CDR2 FQNEAQ. The J segment lost 15 bases and the V segment lost 2 bases, leaving 7 bases of the junction unmatched. The CDR3 is 12 residues long. Here the CDR3 DNA reads TGTGCCAGCAGCTTATTAGACAGGGCTGGGTTCTTC. This sequence encodes CASSLLDRAGFF. The full variable domain, its missing parts supplied by reference TRBV7-8 and TRBJ2-1, is GAGVSQSPRYKVAKRGQDVALRCDPISGHVSLFWYQQALGQGPEFLTYFQNEAQLDKSGLPSDRFFAERPEGSVSTLKIQRTQQEDSAVYLCASSLLDRAGFFGPGTRLTVL.

The CDR3 DNA reads as TGTGCCAGTAGTACCCGACAGGGGAACTCTGGAAACACCATATATTTT. Its protein product is CASSTRQGNSGNTIYF. The J gene is TRBJ1-3, the V gene TRBV19, with TRBD1 matching 8 bases. The CDR3 runs 16 residues. Germline V gives CDR1 LNHDA, CDR2 SQIVND (reference sequence). J lost 0 bases, V lost 4 bases, and 5 bases had no gene match.

The V gene is TRBV11-1, the J gene TRBJ1-2; 8 bases fit TRBD1. The J segment lost 4 bases and the V segment lost 4 bases, leaving 5 bases of the junction unmatched. The V gene's germline CDR1 is SGHAT and CDR2 FQDESV (reference sequence). The CDR3 contains 14 residues. CDR3 sequence: CASSSPDRAYGYTF. DNA of the CDR3: TGTGCCAGCAGCTCACCGGACAGGGCCTATGGCTACACCTTC.

This clone was observed a single time. This rearrangement joins TRBV5-6 to TRBJ1-3; no reliable D call. The V gene's germline CDR1 is SGHDT and CDR2 YYEEEE. This CDR3 spans 15 amino acids. V lost 4 bases and J 2 bases, leaving 13 bases between the germline ends. The CDR3 spells CASSRTAPAGNTIYF. The CDR3 DNA is TGTGCCAGCAGCCGGACTGCGCCCGCTGGAAACACCATATATTTT.

CDR3 residues: CASSFPGGLEKLFF. Here the CDR3 DNA reads TGTGCCAGCAGCTTCCCAGGGGGCTTAGAAAAACTGTTTTTT. The chain carries TRBV7-9 and TRBJ1-4; 8 bases are shared with TRBD1. The length of the CDR3 is 14 residues. Germline CDR1 and CDR2: SEHNR and FQNEAQ (reference sequence). V was clipped by 3 bases and J by 8 bases; unmatched bases: 5.

The chain links TRBV18 to TRBJ2-1, with a possible D match to TRBD2 (5 bases). Looked up from germline, CDR1 is KGHSH and CDR2 is LQKENI. There are 16 residues in the CDR3. Trimming removed 2 bases from V and 4 bases from J, with 15 bases in between. Here the CDR3 DNA reads TGTGCCAGCTCACCAGCGGGCGGAATGAGATACAATGAGCAGTTCTTC. Protein sequence: CASSPAGGMRYNEQFF.

The gene calls are TRBV2 and TRBJ2-7; 10 bases agree with TRBD1. Germline loops: CDR1 SNHLY, CDR2 FYNNEI. This CDR3 is 15 amino acids long. The ends lost 7 bases at V and 3 bases at J; junction bases unmatched: 9. The CDR3 DNA follows: TGTGCCAGCAACCCGAGACAGGGGGCGTTCTACGAGCAGTACTTC. Amino acid sequence: CASNPRQGAFYEQYF.

The V and J genes are TRBV30 and TRBJ1-2; 7 nucleotides agree with TRBD1. The CDR3 is 16 residues long. The V and J ends lost 1 base and 1 base, in that order; junction bases with no gene match: 9. Germline CDR1 GTSNPN, CDR2 SVGIG (reference sequence). The CDR3 loop is CAWSAPTGHLNYGYTF. In DNA form, the CDR3 reads TGTGCCTGGAGTGCACCGACAGGGCACCTTAACTATGGCTACACCTTC. The full variable domain, its missing parts supplied by reference TRBV30 and TRBJ1-2, is SQTIHQWPATLVQPVGSPLSLECTVEGTSNPNLYWYRQAAGRGLQLLFYSVGIGQISSEVPQNLSASRPQDRQFILSSKKLLLSDSGFYLCAWSAPTGHLNYGYTFGSGTRLTVV.

The rearrangement joins TRBV30 to TRBJ2-1; the match to TRBD1 covers 8 bases. Germline V gene data show CDR1 as GTSNPN and CDR2 as SVGIG (reference sequence). Trimming cost V 1 base and J 8 bases; bases outside gene matches: 4. CDR3 length: 13 residues. CDR3 protein: CAWSGGQAYEQFF. The CDR3 coding sequence is TGTGCCTGGAGTGGGGGACAGGCCTATGAGCAGTTCTTC.

The rearrangement links TRBV4-3 to TRBJ2-7; no clear D. Trimming took off 0 bases at V and 7 bases at J, with 7 bases between the two ends. Germline lookup yields CDR1 LGHNA and CDR2 YSLEER. The CDR3 is 12 residues long. CDR3 nucleotide sequence: TGCGCCAGCAGCCAAGATATTTTTGAGCAGTACTTC. It translates to CASSQDIFEQYF.

This clone was recorded a few times. The chain joins TRBV6-5 to TRBJ2-7; 7 bases are shared with TRBD1. The CDR3 is made up of 15 amino acids. V lost 0 bases and J lost 2; bases outside the gene matches: 4. CDR1 and CDR2 from the germline V gene are MNHEY and SVGAGI. The CDR3 region has the DNA TGTGCCAGCAGTTACTCGCAGGGGGAAACCTACGAGCAGTACTTC. Its translation is CASSYSQGETYEQYF.

This clone was seen a single time. The CDR3 bases are TGCGCCAGCAGCCAAAAGCGACAGGGGAGAGACTATGGCTACACCTTC. Its protein product is CASSQKRQGRDYGYTF. The genes are TRBV4-1 and TRBJ1-2; 8 nucleotides align to TRBD1. This CDR3 contains 16 residues. V gave up 2 bases and J gave up 3 bases; unmatched junction bases: 8. CDR1 is MGHRA and CDR2 is YSYEKL in the germline V gene.

V is TRBV5-5 and J is TRBJ2-7; 8 bases are shared with TRBD1. Germline CDR1 reads SGHKS; CDR2 reads YYEKEE (reference sequence). The V and J ends lost 4 bases and 3 bases, in that order; junction bases with no gene match: 6. This CDR3 comprises 14 residues. This CDR3 is CASSITGGHYEQYF. The DNA for the CDR3 is TGTGCCAGCAGCATAACAGGGGGTCACTACGAGCAGTACTTC.

The chain carries TRBV15 and TRBJ1-5; the match to TRBD1 covers 8 bases. The CDR3 has 14 residues. In germline, CDR1 is LNHNV, CDR2 YYDKDF (reference sequence). J was trimmed by 5 bases and V by 0 bases; bases with no gene match: 0. This CDR3 reads CATSRETGDQPQHF. In DNA form, the CDR3 reads TGTGCCACCAGCAGAGAGACAGGGGATCAGCCCCAGCATTTT.

V and J are TRBV6-5 and TRBJ2-1; possibly TRBD2 for D (5 bases). The CDR3 sequence is 16 residues long. V lost 4 bases and J lost 0, with 13 bases in between. Per the germline V gene, CDR1 is MNHEY and CDR2 is SVGAGI. Here the CDR3 reads CASSSLTGSSYNEQFF. The CDR3 DNA sequence: TGTGCCAGCAGTTCCCTGACGGGAAGCTCCTACAATGAGCAGTTCTTC.

Comment on this clone: At one boundary the junction diverges from the germline segment, which might be a read error. The rearrangement links TRBV30 to TRBJ1-5; no definite D call. From germline, CDR1 is GTSNPN and CDR2 SVGIG (reference sequence). The CDR3 is 14 amino acids. As DNA, the CDR3 is TGTGCCTGGAGCCCAGGAGGTAGCAATCAGCCCCAGAATTTT. Protein sequence: CAWSPGGSNQPQNF.

The chain couples TRBV4-1 to TRBJ2-7, with 12 bases aligning to TRBD2. CDR1 and CDR2 (germline): MGHRA, YSYEKL. The CDR3 has 16 residues. Trimming took 4 bases from V and 4 from J; bases not matched to a gene: 8. The CDR3 DNA follows: TGCGCCAGCAGCCCTCAAGGACTAGCGGGGCGGTACGAGCAGTACTTC. Encoded protein: CASSPQGLAGRYEQYF.

Only a few counts were recorded for this clone. The chain has TRBV2 and TRBJ2-7, with 12 bases that match TRBD2. This CDR3 region has 15 residues. Germline-derived CDR1 and CDR2 are SNHLY and FYNNEI. Losses at the gene ends were 5 bases for V and 5 bases for J; bases not matched to a gene: 7. CDR3 in amino acids: CASSSTSGRSNEQYF. The CDR3, as DNA: TGTGCCAGCAGTAGTACTAGCGGGAGGTCGAACGAGCAGTACTTC. Full variable domain (missing parts from reference TRBV2 and TRBJ2-7): EPEVTQTPSHQVTQMGQEVILRCVPISNHLYFYWYRQILGQKVEFLVSFYNNEISEKSEIFDDQFSVERPDGSNFTLKIRSTKLEDSAMYFCASSSTSGRSNEQYFGPGTRLTVT.

This chain links TRBV6-5 with TRBJ1-1; D is possibly TRBD1 (6 bases). V was trimmed by 0 bases and J by 2 bases, leaving 10 bases between them. There are 15 residues in the CDR3. Germline V CDR1 and CDR2: MNHEY, SVGAGI. DNA of the CDR3: TGTGCCAGCAGTTACTCGGCCAGGGGTAACACTGAAGCTTTCTTT. This encodes CASSYSARGNTEAFF.

This rearrangement joins TRBV2 to TRBJ2-5, with 7 bases that match TRBD1. V shed 7 bases, J shed 4 bases, and the junction held 9 bases outside the gene matches. CDR1 and CDR2 (germline): SNHLY, FYNNEI. The CDR3 consists of 14 residues. The CDR3 spells CASNVQGKGETQYF. As DNA, the CDR3 is TGTGCCAGCAACGTACAGGGGAAGGGAGAGACCCAGTACTTC.

This chain joins TRBV30 and TRBJ2-5; 10 bases line up with TRBD1. The CDR3 loop spans 12 amino acids. Germline V lookup: CDR1 GTSNPN, CDR2 SVGIG (reference sequence). With 7 bases clipped from V and 6 bases from J, the junction kept 5 bases outside the gene matches. CDR3: CAYGQGDQTQYF. The CDR3 DNA reads as TGTGCCTACGGACAGGGGGACCAGACCCAGTACTTC.

The genes are TRBV7-2 and TRBJ2-7, with D hard to call. The V end lost 4 bases, the J end lost 1 base, and 11 bases lay between the germline ends. Germline-derived CDR1 and CDR2 are SGHTA and FQGNSA. There are 14 residues in the CDR3. For the CDR3, the DNA is TGTGCCAGCAGCTACGATCCACAGTCCTACGAGCAGTACTTC. Its protein is CASSYDPQSYEQYF.

This clone appeared once. The chain recombines TRBV27 with TRBJ2-7, with D tentatively TRBD2 (5 bases). Germline CDR1 is MNHEY and CDR2 is SMNVEV (reference sequence). There are 12 residues in the CDR3. Trimming removed 6 bases from V and 6 bases from J, with 12 bases in between. The CDR3: CASRPDSCEQYF. CDR3 nucleotides: TGTGCCAGCAGGCCGGACTCATGCGAGCAGTACTTC.